This TCR beta chain was sequenced in a study of T cells in Graves' hyperthyroidism and ophthalmopathy. Findings and caveats of the study: Expanded thyroid clonotypes (above 0.001) were mostly also found in blood.

This clonotype was detected many times. As yet, its antigen is unknown. Trimming took 4 bases from V and 2 from J, leaving 17 bases between them. The CDR3 totals 16 residues. The germline gives CDR1 KGHDR, CDR2 SFDVKD. Amplified TCR beta CDR3 regions came from RNA transcripts. Researchers ran a first-round RT-PCR on the TCR CDR3 using the HTBI primer set. Each CDR3 protein is one row after TCRdb ran MiXCR on the multiplex PCR reads. Of approximately 710,000 distinct CDR3 sequences in the sample, 15% to 20% were seen once. This chain joins TRBV24-1 and TRBJ2-7; the D is unclear. Material for sequencing was blood. This receptor was identified in a man between 45 and 60 years old with Graves' hyperthyroidism. This CDR3 is CATSDQVPTSTYEQYF. The CDR3 region has the DNA TGTGCCACCAGTGACCAAGTCCCTACCTCAACCTACGAGCAGTACTTC.